A selection of T cell receptor beta chains follows, all from one sample in a study of blood T cell repertoires in COVID-19. Only in-frame clones appear in the TCRdb table, and some are missing; sequencing was by immunoSEQ multiplex PCR. In the table there are about 370,000 clones, 80% to 90% of which are singletons. Material: peripheral blood. Source of these receptors: a woman in her twenties or thirties with COVID-19, enrolled during active disease. The CDR3 runs from the conserved cysteine through the conserved F or W. A D gene is named only where the DNA matches it firmly. Not all rows give a size; the values are once, few, many and, for expanded clones, a class.

d_gene,j_gene,abundance,v_gene,CDR3aa,CDR3nt
TRBD2,TRBJ2-3,-,TRBV27,CASSPTTRVLAGDPDTQYF,TGTGCCAGCAGTCCCACTACCCGAGTACTAGCGGGAGATCCAGATACGCAGTATTTT
-,TRBJ1-2,-,TRBV30,CAWVDQRVANYGYTF,TGTGCCTGGGTTGATCAACGGGTAGCTAACTATGGCTACACCTTC
-,TRBJ2-1,-,TRBV5-6,CASSRSRSSYNEQFF,TGTGCCAGCAGCCGTAGCCGGAGCTCCTACAATGAGCAGTTCTTC
TRBD1,TRBJ2-1,-,TRBV18,CASSLLGTGRNNEQFF,TGTGCCAGCTCACTACTAGGGACAGGGCGGAACAATGAGCAGTTCTTC
TRBD2,TRBJ2-2,-,TRBV6-4,CASSDSASGSRELFF,TGTGCCAGCAGTGACTCAGCTAGCGGGAGCCGGGAGCTGTTTTTT
-,TRBJ2-3,-,TRBV11-3,CASSLSGHRTDTQYF,TGTGCCAGCAGCTTATCGGGACACCGCACAGATACGCAGTATTTT
-,TRBJ2-7,-,TRBV29-1,CSVEGHSSYEQYF,TGCAGCGTTGAAGGACATAGCTCCTACGAGCAGTACTTC
TRBD1,TRBJ2-7,-,TRBV5-1,CASSPRGTGKFDEQYF,TGCGCCAGCAGCCCGAGGGGGACAGGGAAGTTCGACGAGCAGTACTTC
TRBD1,TRBJ1-2,few,TRBV4-1,CASSRDRANYGYTF,TGCGCCAGCAGTCGGGACAGGGCTAACTATGGCTACACCTTC
TRBD2,TRBJ2-1,-,TRBV15,CATSRRELYNEQFF,TGTGCCACCAGCAGGCGGGAGCTTTACAATGAGCAGTTCTTC
-,TRBJ1-3,few,TRBV5-3,CARPSSGFGNTIYF,TGTGCCAGACCGTCTAGTGGGTTTGGAAACACCATATATTTT
TRBD2,TRBJ2-1,-,TRBV6-5,CASKTSGSAYNEQFF,TGTGCCAGCAAAACTAGCGGGAGTGCCTACAATGAGCAGTTCTTC
-,TRBJ2-5,-,TRBV6-6,CASSRRGQETQYF,TGTGCCAGCAGTCGCAGGGGCCAAGAGACCCAGTACTTC
TRBD2,TRBJ2-1,-,TRBV12-3/TRBV12-4,CASRILAGGEQFF,TGTGCCAGCAGAATCCTAGCGGGAGGTGAGCAGTTCTTC
-,TRBJ2-5,-,TRBV5-8,CASSLVRETQYF,TGTGCCAGCAGCTTGGTGCGGGAGACCCAGTACTTC
-,TRBJ2-7,-,TRBV18,CASSPPREPPYEQYF,TGTGCCAGCTCACCACCGAGGGAGCCCCCCTACGAGCAGTACTTC
TRBD2,TRBJ2-1,-,TRBV20-1,CSASPGLAGGFYNEQFF,TGCAGTGCTAGTCCGGGACTAGCGGGAGGATTCTACAATGAGCAGTTCTTC
TRBD1,TRBJ1-1,-,TRBV18,CASSQGQGMNTEAFF,TGTGCCAGCTCACAGGGACAGGGGATGAACACTGAAGCTTTCTTT
TRBD1,TRBJ2-7,-,TRBV27,CASSRTPDRGQKQYF,TGTGCCAGCAGTCGTACCCCCGACAGGGGGCAAAAGCAGTACTTC
TRBD2,TRBJ2-7,few,TRBV4-2,CASSVEGSGSLYEQYF,TGTGCCAGCAGTGTAGAAGGTAGCGGGAGTTTGTACGAGCAGTACTTC
TRBD2,TRBJ2-7,once,TRBV3-1/TRBV3-2,CASSQVALAGSRVYEQYF,TGTGCCAGCAGCCAAGTGGCTCTAGCGGGGAGTAGAGTATACGAGCAGTACTTC
TRBD1,TRBJ1-1,-,TRBV30,CAGAREGATEAFF,TGTGCCGGGGCCCGGGAGGGGGCTACTGAAGCTTTCTTT
-,TRBJ1-2,-,TRBV7-9,CASSMGGRQADEKTF,TGTGCCAGCAGCATGGGGGGGAGACAGGCCGACGAGAAAACCTTC
TRBD1,TRBJ1-1,-,TRBV27,CASSSGTGRAEAFF,TGTGCCAGCAGTTCCGGGACAGGGCGGGCTGAAGCTTTCTTT
TRBD1,TRBJ2-7,-,TRBV14,CASSQETGVSYEQYF,TGTGCCAGCAGCCAAGAAACAGGGGTATCCTACGAGCAGTACTTC
-,TRBJ2-5,-,TRBV28,CASSFWGKTQYF,TGTGCCAGCAGTTTTTGGGGCAAGACCCAGTACTTC
-,TRBJ1-4,-,TRBV30,CAWSSNEKLFF,TGTGCCTGGAGTTCAAATGAAAAACTGTTTTTT
TRBD1,TRBJ2-5,-,TRBV5-4,CASSLRGQGETQYF,TGTGCCAGCAGCTTGCGAGGACAGGGAGAGACCCAGTACTTC
TRBD1,TRBJ1-2,-,TRBV19,CASSSRTGDVSGYTF,TGTGCCAGTAGTTCACGGACAGGGGATGTATCTGGCTACACCTTC
-,TRBJ2-4,-,TRBV5-6,CASSLAGGSKNIQYF,TGTGCCAGCAGCTTGGCCGGGGGTTCCAAAAACATTCAGTACTTC
-,TRBJ2-2,-,TRBV5-8,CASSLVSGTGELFF,TGTGCCAGCAGCTTGGTTAGTGGCACCGGGGAGCTGTTTTTT
TRBD2,TRBJ2-7,-,TRBV19,CASSRLGSGTSYEQYF,TGTGCCAGTAGTCGCCTTGGAAGCGGGACTTCCTACGAGCAGTACTTC
-,TRBJ1-1,-,TRBV5-1,CASSLDGGAPGTEAFF,TGCGCCAGCAGCTTGGATGGGGGCGCCCCGGGGACTGAAGCTTTCTTT
-,TRBJ1-1,-,TRBV28,CASSPPGSLNTEAFF,TGTGCCAGCAGTCCCCCCGGGAGTTTGAACACTGAAGCTTTCTTT
TRBD1,TRBJ1-4,-,TRBV18,CASSPYRDSQKLFF,TGTGCCAGCTCACCTTACCGGGACAGCCAAAAACTGTTTTTT
-,TRBJ2-3,-,TRBV28,CASSSSLFTDTQYF,TGTGCCAGCAGTTCTAGTCTTTTCACAGATACGCAGTATTTT
TRBD1,TRBJ1-2,once,TRBV7-6,CASSTGTVGYTF,TGTGCCAGCAGCACAGGGACAGTTGGCTACACCTTC
-,TRBJ2-3,-,TRBV24-1,CATSDWTSTDTQYF,TGTGCCACCAGTGATTGGACTAGCACAGATACGCAGTATTTT
TRBD2,TRBJ2-1,-,TRBV2,CASSSFSGNTNEQFF,TGTGCCAGCAGCAGCTTTAGCGGGAACACCAATGAGCAGTTCTTC
TRBD1,TRBJ2-7,many,TRBV2,CASSDSNRGREQYF,TGTGCCAGCAGTGATAGTAACAGGGGGCGCGAGCAGTACTTC
TRBD1,TRBJ2-6,-,TRBV27,CASRRQGPSGANVLTF,TGTGCCAGCAGACGACAGGGTCCTTCTGGGGCCAACGTCCTGACTTTC
-,TRBJ2-5,-,TRBV20-1,CSGASEETQYF,TGCAGTGGGGCTAGCGAAGAGACCCAGTACTTC
-,TRBJ1-1,-,TRBV5-6,CASSWAPGTEAFF,TGTGCCAGCAGCTGGGCCCCGGGAACTGAAGCTTTCTTT
-,TRBJ2-1,-,TRBV7-2,CASSLGDSSYNEQFF,TGTGCCAGCAGCTTAGGGGACTCCTCCTACAATGAGCAGTTCTTC
-,TRBJ2-2,few,TRBV28,CASSLSLGQGNTGELFF,TGTGCCAGCAGTTTATCGCTGGGCCAGGGAAACACCGGGGAGCTGTTTTTT
TRBD1,TRBJ1-3,-,TRBV27,CASSPRTGGDSGNTIYF,TGTGCCAGCAGTCCCCGAACAGGGGGCGATTCTGGAAACACCATATATTTT
-,TRBJ2-7,-,TRBV7-8,CASSNQYEQYF,TGTGCCAGCAGCAACCAGTACGAGCAGTACTTC
TRBD2,TRBJ2-3,-,TRBV10-1,CASSLGVAGSTDTQYF,TGCGCCAGCAGTCTCGGGGTAGCGGGGTCCACAGATACGCAGTATTTT